This T cell receptor beta chain originates from a study of blood T cell repertoires in COVID-19. About the study: The origin of the acute and convalescent COVID-19 samples was the United States, Italy and Spain. The analysed material was cDNA or gDNA that came from T cells, B-cell-depleted T cells, or PBMCs.

Original data processing: Reference gene primer amplification gave estimated nucleated cell counts. Sequencing used immunoSEQ multiplex PCR; TCRdb keeps in-frame clones, though not all of them. V, J and clone size are taken as reported in that table, and D and trimming were inferred from the DNA itself. The sample carries 120,000 to 150,000 clones, approximately 86% recorded once. Germline V gene lookup returns CDR1 SGHAT and CDR2 FQNNGV. The V end lost 2 bases, the J end lost 7 bases, and 12 bases lay between the germline ends. The CDR3 is 15 amino acids. The chain is built from TRBV11-2 and TRBJ1-6; possible D gene TRBD1, 6 bases. The material sequenced was peripheral blood. The sequence was obtained from a woman aged 40 to 55 with active or convalescent COVID-19. Written as DNA, the CDR3 is TGTGCCAGCAGCTTACAAGTACAGGGAAATTCACCCCTCCACTTT. The encoded protein is CASSLQVQGNSPLHF.